The 2 T cell receptor beta chains reported below all come from one sample, sequenced in a study of blood T cell repertoires in COVID-19. Here immunoSEQ multiplex PCR was the method, and the copy in TCRdb shows in-frame clones only, minus some. This table has approximately 100,000 clones, approximately 92% appearing once. Sequenced input: peripheral blood. These receptors all come from a man aged 50 to 59 with active COVID-19.

The V and J genes are TRBV20-1 and TRBJ2-3; 7 bases map to TRBD2. The CDR3 runs 13 residues. J was trimmed by 4 bases and V by 3 bases; bases with no gene match: 4. Germline CDR1 is DFQATT and CDR2 is SNEGSKA (reference sequence). This CDR3 reads CSASRAGADTQYF. The CDR3 DNA reads TGCAGTGCTAGTCGGGCGGGAGCAGATACGCAGTATTTT.

The count of this clone is one. The chain links TRBV5-8 to TRBJ1-5, with no clear D. Germline V gene sequence: CDR1 SGHTS, CDR2 YDEGEE. The CDR3 runs 15 residues. V lost 0 bases and J lost 4, with 11 bases in between. The CDR3 loop reads CASSLANSLNQPQHF. The CDR3 DNA is TGTGCCAGCAGCTTGGCTAACAGCCTAAATCAGCCCCAGCATTTT.